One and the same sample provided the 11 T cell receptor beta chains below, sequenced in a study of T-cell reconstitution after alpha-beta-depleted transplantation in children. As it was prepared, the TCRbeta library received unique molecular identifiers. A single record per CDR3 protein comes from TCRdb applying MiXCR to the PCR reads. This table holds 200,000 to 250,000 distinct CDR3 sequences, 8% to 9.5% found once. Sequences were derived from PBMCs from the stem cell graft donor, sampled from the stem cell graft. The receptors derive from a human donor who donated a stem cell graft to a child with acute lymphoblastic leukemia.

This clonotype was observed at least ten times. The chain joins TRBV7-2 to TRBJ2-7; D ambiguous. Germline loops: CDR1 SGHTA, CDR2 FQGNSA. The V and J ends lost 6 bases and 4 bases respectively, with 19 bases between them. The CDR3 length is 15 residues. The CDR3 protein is CASSFIGSTGYEQYF. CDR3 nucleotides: TGTGCCAGCAGTTTCATAGGAAGTACGGGTTACGAGCAGTACTTC.

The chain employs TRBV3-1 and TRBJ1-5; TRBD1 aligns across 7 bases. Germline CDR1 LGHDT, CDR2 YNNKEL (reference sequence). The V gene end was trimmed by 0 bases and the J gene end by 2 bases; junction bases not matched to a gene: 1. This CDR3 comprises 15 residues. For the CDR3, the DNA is TGTGCCAGCAGCCAAGAAGGGGGCGGCAATCAGCCCCAGCATTTT. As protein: CASSQEGGGNQPQHF. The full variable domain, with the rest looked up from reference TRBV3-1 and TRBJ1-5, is DTAVSQTPKYLVTQMGNDKSIKCEQNLGHDTMYWYKQDSKKFLKIMFSYNNKELIINETVPNRFSPKSPDKAHLNLHINSLELGDSAVYFCASSQEGGGNQPQHFGDGTRLSIL.

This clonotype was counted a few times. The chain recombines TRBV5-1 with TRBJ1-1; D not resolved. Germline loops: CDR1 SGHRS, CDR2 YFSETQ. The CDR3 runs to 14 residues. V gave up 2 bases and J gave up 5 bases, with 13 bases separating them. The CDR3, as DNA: TGCGCCAGCAGCTTTAGCGGCAGTGGGACTGAAGCTTTCTTT. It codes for CASSFSGSGTEAFF.

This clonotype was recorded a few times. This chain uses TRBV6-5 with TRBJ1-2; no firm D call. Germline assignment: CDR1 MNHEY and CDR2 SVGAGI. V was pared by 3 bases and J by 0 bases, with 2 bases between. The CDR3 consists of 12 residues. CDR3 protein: CASSYSNYGYTF. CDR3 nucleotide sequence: TGTGCCAGCAGTTATTCTAACTATGGCTACACCTTC.

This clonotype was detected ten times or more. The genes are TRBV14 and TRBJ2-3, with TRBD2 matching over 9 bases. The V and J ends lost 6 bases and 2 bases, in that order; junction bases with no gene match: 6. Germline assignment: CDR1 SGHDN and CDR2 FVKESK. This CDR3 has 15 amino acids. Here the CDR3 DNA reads TGTGCCAGCAGGAGAAGCGGGGGGACCACAGATACGCAGTATTTT. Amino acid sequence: CASRRSGGTTDTQYF.

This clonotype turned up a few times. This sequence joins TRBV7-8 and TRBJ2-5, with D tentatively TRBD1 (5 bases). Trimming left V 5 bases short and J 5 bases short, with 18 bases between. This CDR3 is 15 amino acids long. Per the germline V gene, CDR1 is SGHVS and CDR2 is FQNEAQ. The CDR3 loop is CASSPPTASRETQYF. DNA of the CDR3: TGTGCCAGCAGCCCCCCGACAGCCTCTCGGGAGACCCAGTACTTC.

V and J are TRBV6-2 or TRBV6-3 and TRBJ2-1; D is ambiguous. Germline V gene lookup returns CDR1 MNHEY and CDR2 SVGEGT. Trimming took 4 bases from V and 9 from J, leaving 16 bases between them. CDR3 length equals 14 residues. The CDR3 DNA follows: TGTGCCAGCAGTTTCCCCAGCGTGGTGGGTGAGCAGTTCTTC. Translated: CASSFPSVVGEQFF.

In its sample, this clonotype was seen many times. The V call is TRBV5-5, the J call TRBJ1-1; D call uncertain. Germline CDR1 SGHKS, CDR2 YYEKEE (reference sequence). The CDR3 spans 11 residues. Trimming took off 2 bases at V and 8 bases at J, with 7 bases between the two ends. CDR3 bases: TGTGCCAGCAGCTTCACGCAGGAAGCTTTCTTT. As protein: CASSFTQEAFF.

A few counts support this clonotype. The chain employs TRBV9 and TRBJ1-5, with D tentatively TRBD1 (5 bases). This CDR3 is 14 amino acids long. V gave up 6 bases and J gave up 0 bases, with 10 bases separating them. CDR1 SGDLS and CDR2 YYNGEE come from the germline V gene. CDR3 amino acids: CASTPGPSNQPQHF. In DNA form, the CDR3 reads TGTGCCAGCACACCAGGGCCTAGCAATCAGCCCCAGCATTTT.

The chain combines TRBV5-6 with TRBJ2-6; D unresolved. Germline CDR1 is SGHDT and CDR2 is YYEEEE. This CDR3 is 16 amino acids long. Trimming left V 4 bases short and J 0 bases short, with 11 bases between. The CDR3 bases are TGTGCCAGCAGCCTAAATAGCAACTCTGGGGCCAACGTCCTGACTTTC. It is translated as CASSLNSNSGANVLTF.

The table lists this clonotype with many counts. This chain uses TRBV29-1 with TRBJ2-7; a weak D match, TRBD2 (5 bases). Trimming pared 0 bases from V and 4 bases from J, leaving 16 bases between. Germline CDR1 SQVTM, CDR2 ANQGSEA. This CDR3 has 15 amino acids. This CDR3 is CSVEDIGVSGYEQYF. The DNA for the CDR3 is TGCAGCGTTGAAGATATTGGGGTCTCGGGGTACGAGCAGTACTTC.